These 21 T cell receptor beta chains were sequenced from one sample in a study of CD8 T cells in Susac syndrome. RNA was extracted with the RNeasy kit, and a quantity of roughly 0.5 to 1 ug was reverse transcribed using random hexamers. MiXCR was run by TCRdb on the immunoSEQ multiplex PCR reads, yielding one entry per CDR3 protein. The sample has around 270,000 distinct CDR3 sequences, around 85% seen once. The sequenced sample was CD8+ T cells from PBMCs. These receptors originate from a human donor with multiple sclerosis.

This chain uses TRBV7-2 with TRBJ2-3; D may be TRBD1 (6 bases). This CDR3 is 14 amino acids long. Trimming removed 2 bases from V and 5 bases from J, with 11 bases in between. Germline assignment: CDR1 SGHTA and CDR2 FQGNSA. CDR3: CASSLKSGQDTQYF. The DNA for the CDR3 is TGTGCCAGCAGCTTAAAATCGGGACAAGATACGCAGTATTTT.

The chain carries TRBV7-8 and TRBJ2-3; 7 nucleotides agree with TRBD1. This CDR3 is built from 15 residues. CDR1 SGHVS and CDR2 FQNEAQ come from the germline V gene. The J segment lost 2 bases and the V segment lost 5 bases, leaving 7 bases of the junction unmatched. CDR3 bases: TGTGCCAGCAGCCCTCCGGGACAGATCACAGATACGCAGTATTTT. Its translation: CASSPPGQITDTQYF.

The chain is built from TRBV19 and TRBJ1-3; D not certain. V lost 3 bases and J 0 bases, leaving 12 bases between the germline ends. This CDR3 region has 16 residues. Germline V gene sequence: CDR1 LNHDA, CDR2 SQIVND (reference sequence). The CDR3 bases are TGTGCCAGTAGTATTGGTATCAGAGCCTCTGGAAACACCATATATTTT. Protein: CASSIGIRASGNTIYF.

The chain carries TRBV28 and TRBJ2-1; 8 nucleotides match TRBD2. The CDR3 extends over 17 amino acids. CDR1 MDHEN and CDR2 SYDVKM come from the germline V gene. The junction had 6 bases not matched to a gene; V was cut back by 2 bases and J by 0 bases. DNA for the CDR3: TGTGCCAGCAGTTTAGGGCTAGCGGGCTTCTCCTACAATGAGCAGTTCTTC. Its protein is CASSLGLAGFSYNEQFF.

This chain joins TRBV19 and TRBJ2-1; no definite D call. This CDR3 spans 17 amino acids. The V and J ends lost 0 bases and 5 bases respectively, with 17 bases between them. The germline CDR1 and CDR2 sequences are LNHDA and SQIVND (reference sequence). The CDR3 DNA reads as TGTGCCAGTAGTATAGATCTGGGATTTCCACCAAACAATGAGCAGTTCTTC. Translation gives CASSIDLGFPPNNEQFF.

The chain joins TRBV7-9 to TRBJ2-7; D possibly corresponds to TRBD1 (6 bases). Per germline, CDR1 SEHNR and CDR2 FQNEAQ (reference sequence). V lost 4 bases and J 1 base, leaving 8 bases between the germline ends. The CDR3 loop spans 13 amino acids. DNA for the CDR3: TGTGCCAGCAGCTCTGGACAGTCCTACGAGCAGTACTTC. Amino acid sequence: CASSSGQSYEQYF.

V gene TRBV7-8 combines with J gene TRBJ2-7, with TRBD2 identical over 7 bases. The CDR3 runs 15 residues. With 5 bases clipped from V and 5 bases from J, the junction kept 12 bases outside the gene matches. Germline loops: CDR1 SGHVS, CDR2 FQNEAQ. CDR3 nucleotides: TGTGCCAGCAGCCCCCTGGGCGGGAGTAACCACGAGCAGTACTTC. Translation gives CASSPLGGSNHEQYF. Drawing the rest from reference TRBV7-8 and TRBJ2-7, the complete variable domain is GAGVSQSPRYKVAKRGQDVALRCDPISGHVSLFWYQQALGQGPEFLTYFQNEAQLDKSGLPSDRFFAERPEGSVSTLKIQRTQQEDSAVYLCASSPLGGSNHEQYFGPGTRLTVT.

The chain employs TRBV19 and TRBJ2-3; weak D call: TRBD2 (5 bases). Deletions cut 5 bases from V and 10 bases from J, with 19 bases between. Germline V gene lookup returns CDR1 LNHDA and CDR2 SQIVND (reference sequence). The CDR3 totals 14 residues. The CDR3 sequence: CASSDRTGPPPQYF. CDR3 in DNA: TGTGCCAGTAGTGACCGGACTGGACCCCCCCCGCAGTATTTT.

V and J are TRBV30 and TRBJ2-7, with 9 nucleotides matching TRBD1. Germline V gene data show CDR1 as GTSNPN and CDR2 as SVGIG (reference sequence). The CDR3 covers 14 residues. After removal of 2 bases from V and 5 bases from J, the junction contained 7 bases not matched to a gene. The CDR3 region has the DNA TGTGCCTGGAGTCTCGGGACAGGGATCCACGAGCAGTACTTC. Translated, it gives CAWSLGTGIHEQYF. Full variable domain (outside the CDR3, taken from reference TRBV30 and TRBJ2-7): SQTIHQWPATLVQPVGSPLSLECTVEGTSNPNLYWYRQAAGRGLQLLFYSVGIGQISSEVPQNLSASRPQDRQFILSSKKLLLSDSGFYLCAWSLGTGIHEQYFGPGTRLTVT.

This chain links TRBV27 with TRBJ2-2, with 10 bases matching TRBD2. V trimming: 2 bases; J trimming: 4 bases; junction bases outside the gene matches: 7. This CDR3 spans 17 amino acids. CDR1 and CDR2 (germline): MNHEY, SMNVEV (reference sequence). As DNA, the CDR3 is TGTGCCAGCAGTTTAGGGCTAGCGGGAGTCATCACCGGGGAGCTGTTTTTT. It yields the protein CASSLGLAGVITGELFF.

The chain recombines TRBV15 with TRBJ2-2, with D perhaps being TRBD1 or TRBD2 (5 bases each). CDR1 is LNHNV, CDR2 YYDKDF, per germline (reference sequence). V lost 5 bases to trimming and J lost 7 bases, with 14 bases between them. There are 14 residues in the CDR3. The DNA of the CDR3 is TGTGCCACCAGCCCCCGGGGACCGGACGGGGAGCTGTTTTTT. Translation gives CATSPRGPDGELFF. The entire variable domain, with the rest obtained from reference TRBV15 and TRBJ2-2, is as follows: DAMVIQNPRYQVTQFGKPVTLSCSQTLNHNVMYWYQQKSSQAPKLLFHYYDKDFNNEADTPDNFQSRRPNTSFCFLDIRSPGLGDTAMYLCATSPRGPDGELFFGEGSRLTVL.

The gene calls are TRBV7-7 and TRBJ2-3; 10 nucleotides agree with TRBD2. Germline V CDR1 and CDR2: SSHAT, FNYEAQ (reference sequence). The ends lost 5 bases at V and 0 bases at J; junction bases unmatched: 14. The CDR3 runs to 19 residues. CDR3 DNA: TGTGCCAGCAGCCTTCGGCTAGCGGGAGACCCAGCGAGCACAGATACGCAGTATTTT. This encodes CASSLRLAGDPASTDTQYF.

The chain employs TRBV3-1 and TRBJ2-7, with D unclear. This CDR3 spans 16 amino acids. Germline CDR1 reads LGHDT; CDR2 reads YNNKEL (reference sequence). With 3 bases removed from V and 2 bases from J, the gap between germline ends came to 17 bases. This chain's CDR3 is CASSHLDPIKAYEQYF. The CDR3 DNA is TGTGCCAGCAGCCATCTTGACCCAATTAAAGCCTACGAGCAGTACTTC.

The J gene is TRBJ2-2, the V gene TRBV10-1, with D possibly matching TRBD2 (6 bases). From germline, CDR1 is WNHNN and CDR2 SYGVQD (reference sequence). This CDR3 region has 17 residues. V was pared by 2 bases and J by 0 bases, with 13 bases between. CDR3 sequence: CASSELGIAANTGELFF. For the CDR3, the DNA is TGCGCCAGCAGTGAGCTAGGAATAGCGGCGAACACCGGGGAGCTGTTTTTT.

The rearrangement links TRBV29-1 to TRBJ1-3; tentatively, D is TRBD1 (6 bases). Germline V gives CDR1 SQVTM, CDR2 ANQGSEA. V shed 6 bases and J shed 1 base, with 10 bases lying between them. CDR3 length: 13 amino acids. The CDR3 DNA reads TGCAGCGTCTCCAGGGGATCTGGAAACACCATATATTTT. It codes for CSVSRGSGNTIYF.

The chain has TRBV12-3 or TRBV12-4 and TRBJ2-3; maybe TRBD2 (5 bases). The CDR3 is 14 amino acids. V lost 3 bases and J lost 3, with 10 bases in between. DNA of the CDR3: TGTGCCAGCAGTTTTAGCGACGATACAGATACGCAGTATTTT. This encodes CASSFSDDTDTQYF.

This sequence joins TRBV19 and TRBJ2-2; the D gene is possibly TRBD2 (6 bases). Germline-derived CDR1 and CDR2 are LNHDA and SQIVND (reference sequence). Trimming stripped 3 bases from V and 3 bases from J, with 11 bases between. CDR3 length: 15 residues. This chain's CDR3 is CASSIWDFDTGELFF. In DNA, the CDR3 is TGTGCCAGTAGTATTTGGGACTTTGACACCGGGGAGCTGTTTTTT.

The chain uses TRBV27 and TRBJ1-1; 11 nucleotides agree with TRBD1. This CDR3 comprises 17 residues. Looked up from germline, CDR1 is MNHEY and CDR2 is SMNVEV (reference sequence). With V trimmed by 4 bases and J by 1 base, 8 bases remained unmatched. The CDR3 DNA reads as TGTGCCAGCAGTTCCGGGACAGGGGGAATAGGGAACACTGAAGCTTTCTTT. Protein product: CASSSGTGGIGNTEAFF.

CDR3 sequence: CASRRQETYTYGYTF. The DNA for the CDR3 is TGTGCCAGCAGGCGACAGGAGACCTACACCTATGGCTACACCTTC. The chain uses TRBV28 and TRBJ1-2, with D perhaps matching TRBD1 (6 bases). Germline loops: CDR1 MDHEN, CDR2 SYDVKM. V dropped 6 bases and J dropped 4 bases, with 18 bases sitting between them. The CDR3 extends over 15 amino acids.

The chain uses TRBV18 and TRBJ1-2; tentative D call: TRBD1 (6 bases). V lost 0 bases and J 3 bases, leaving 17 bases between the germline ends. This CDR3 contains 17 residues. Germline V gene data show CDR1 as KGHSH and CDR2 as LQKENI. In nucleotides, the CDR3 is TGTGCCAGCTCACCACCGATAAGGGGGGAAGATGACTATGGCTACACCTTC. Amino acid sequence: CASSPPIRGEDDYGYTF.

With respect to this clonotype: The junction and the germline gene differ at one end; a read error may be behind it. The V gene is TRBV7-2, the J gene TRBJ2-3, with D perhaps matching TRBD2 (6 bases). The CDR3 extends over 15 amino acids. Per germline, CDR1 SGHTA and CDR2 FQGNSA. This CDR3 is CASAQAGEDTALPPF. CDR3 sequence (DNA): TGTGCCAGCGCCCAGGCTGGGGAGGATACGGCACTACCCCCTTTT.